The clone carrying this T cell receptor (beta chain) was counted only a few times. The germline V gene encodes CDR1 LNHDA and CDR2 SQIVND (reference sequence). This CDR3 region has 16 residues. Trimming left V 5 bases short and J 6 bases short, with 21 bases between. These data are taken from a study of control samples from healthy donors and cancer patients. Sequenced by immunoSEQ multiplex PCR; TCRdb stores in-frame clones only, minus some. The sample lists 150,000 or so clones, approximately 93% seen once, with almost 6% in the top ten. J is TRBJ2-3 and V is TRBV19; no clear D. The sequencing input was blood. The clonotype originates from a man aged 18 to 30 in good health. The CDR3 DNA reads TGTGCCAGTAGTTCCCCCGGTCGAAGTCGGTCGGATACGCAGTATTTT. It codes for CASSSPGRSRSDTQYF.